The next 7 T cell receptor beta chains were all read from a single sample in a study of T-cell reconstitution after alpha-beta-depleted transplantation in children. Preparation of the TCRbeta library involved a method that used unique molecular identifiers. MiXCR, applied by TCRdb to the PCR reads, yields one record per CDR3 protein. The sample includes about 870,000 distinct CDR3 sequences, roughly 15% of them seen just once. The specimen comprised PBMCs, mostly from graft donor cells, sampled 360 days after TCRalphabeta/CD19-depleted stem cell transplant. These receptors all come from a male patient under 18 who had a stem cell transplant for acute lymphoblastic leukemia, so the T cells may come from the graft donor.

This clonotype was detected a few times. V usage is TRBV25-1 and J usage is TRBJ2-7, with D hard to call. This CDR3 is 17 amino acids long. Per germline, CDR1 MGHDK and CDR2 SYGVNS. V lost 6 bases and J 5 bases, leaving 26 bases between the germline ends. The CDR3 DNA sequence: TGTGCCAGCAGGGGATTTGGCCCCAGAAAATGGCTTAACGAGCAGTACTTC. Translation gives CASRGFGPRKWLNEQYF.

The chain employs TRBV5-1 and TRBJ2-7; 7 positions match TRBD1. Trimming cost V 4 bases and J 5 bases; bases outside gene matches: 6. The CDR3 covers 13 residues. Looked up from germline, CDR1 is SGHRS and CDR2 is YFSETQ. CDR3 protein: CASSTGTDNEQYF. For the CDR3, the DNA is TGCGCCAGCAGCACCGGGACAGACAACGAGCAGTACTTC.

The CDR3 coding sequence is TGTGCCAGCAGCTTAAGGGCTAGCGGGGCATATGGTACGCAGTATTTT. Its protein product is CASSLRASGAYGTQYF. V usage is TRBV7-8 and J usage is TRBJ2-3; 9 positions agree with TRBD2. Trimming took 2 bases from V and 8 from J; bases not matched to a gene: 11. Germline CDR1 SGHVS, CDR2 FQNEAQ. The CDR3 totals 16 residues.

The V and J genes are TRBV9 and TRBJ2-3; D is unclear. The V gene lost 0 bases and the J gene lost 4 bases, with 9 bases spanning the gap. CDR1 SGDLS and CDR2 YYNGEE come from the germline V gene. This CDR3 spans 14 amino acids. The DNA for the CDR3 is TGTGCCAGCAGCGTAGTGTCGAGACCAGATACGCAGTATTTT. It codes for CASSVVSRPDTQYF.

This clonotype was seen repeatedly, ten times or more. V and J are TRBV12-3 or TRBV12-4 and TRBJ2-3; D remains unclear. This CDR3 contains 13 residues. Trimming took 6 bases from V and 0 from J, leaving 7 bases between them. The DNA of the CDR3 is TGTGCCAGCAGCCAGAGGAGCACAGATACGCAGTATTTT. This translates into CASSQRSTDTQYF.

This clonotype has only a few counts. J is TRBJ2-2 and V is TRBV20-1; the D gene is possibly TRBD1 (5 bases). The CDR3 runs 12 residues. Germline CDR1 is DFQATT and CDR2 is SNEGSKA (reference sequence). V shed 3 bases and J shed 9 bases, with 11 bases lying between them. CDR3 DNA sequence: TGCAGTGCTAGGGATAGGGGTAGGGAGCTGTTTTTT. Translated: CSARDRGRELFF.

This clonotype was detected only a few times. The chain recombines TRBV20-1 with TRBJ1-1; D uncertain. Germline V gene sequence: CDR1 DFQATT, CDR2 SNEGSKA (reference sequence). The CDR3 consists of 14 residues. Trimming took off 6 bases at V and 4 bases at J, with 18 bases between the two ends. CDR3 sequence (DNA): TGCAGTGCCGCACCGTCAGGAAGGAGCACTGAAGCTTTCTTT. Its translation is CSAAPSGRSTEAFF.